This T cell receptor (beta chain) appears in the sequencing data of a study of response to subunit inactivated influenza vaccine. A word on this clonotype: Its antigen is unidentified.

TCRdb re-analysed the RT-PCR reads in MiXCR, keeping a single row per CDR3 protein. This table has hundreds of thousands of distinct CDR3 sequences, over 10% appearing once. The study's findings and limits: Each seasonal influenza vaccination recruits few new T cells, the authors suggested.

Sequences were derived from PBMCs from blood, sampled roughly 48 days after vaccination. The receptor comes from a man in his fifties who received an inactivated influenza vaccine.

The DNA for the CDR3 is TGTGCCAGCAACGCCGGGGACCATAGGGGGAACACTGAAGCTTTCTTT. It is translated as CASNAGDHRGNTEAFF. The chain carries TRBV2 and TRBJ1-1; tentatively, D is TRBD1 (5 bases). The CDR3 runs to 16 residues. V lost 7 bases, J lost 1 base, and 19 bases lay in between. Germline V gives CDR1 SNHLY, CDR2 FYNNEI.